What follows are 23 T cell receptor beta chains derived from one specimen sequenced in a study of neurological immune-mediated disorders (dated by TCRdb to the late 2010s). The library was made by 5' RACE. The reads were generated on an Illumina HiSeq 2500. TCRdb redid the processing of the public reads, applying fastp at Q25 and MiXCR, and retained in-frame beta chains. Identical CDR3 protein sequences are pooled into one entry, listed with their most common genes and DNA. The sample table shows some 42,000 distinct CDR3 sequences, and roughly 10% are seen once. The ten largest clones represent 3.9% of the sample. The specimen sequenced was CD4+ T cells from blood. The receptors stem from a woman aged 30 to 39 with HTLV-1-associated myelopathy (HAM/TSP).

This clonotype was picked up many times. This sequence joins TRBV3-1 and TRBJ2-7; D is ambiguous. The CDR3 extends over 12 amino acids. V lost 1 base and J 4 bases, leaving 5 bases between the germline ends. Germline V gene lookup returns CDR1 LGHDT and CDR2 YNNKEL (reference sequence). The CDR3 DNA follows: TGTGCCAGCAGCCAAGCGGGTTACGAGCAGTACTTC. This encodes CASSQAGYEQYF.

There are many counts of this clonotype. The chain has TRBV5-1 and TRBJ1-5; the match to TRBD1 covers 7 bases. CDR1 and CDR2 from the germline V gene are SGHRS and YFSETQ. CDR3 size: 15 residues. The trim removed 1 base at V and 2 bases at J, leaving 3 bases unmatched. CDR3 bases: TGCGCCAGCAGCTTGTCAGGGGGAGGCAATCAGCCCCAGCATTTT. Its translation: CASSLSGGGNQPQHF.

Many counts were recorded for this clonotype. The rearrangement links TRBV7-2 to TRBJ2-6; D is undetermined. The CDR3 contains 17 residues. CDR1 SGHTA and CDR2 FQGNSA come from the germline V gene. Trimming left V 1 base short and J 0 bases short, with 10 bases between. The CDR3 bases are TGTGCCAGCAGCTTAGTTTCCTTGAGCTCTGGGGCCAACGTCCTGACTTTC. Protein sequence: CASSLVSLSSGANVLTF.

This clonotype was seen at least ten times. The chain uses TRBV7-2 and TRBJ1-2; perhaps TRBD1 as D (6 bases). Germline lookup yields CDR1 SGHTA and CDR2 FQGNSA. The CDR3 has 16 residues. V was pared by 5 bases and J by 0 bases, with 16 bases between. The CDR3 reads CASSGARGHSNYGYTF. The CDR3 DNA reads as TGTGCCAGCAGCGGAGCCAGGGGCCACTCTAACTATGGCTACACCTTC. The full variable domain, in which reference TRBV7-2 and TRBJ1-2 provide the parts outside the CDR3, is GAGVSQSPSNKVTEKGKDVELRCDPISGHTALYWYRQSLGQGLEFLIYFQGNSAPDKSGLPSDRFSAERTGGSVSTLTIQRTQQEDSAVYLCASSGARGHSNYGYTFGSGTRLTVV.

The rearrangement uses TRBV7-9 and TRBJ1-3; TRBD1 matches 9 bases. Trimming at V came to 11 bases and at J to 0 bases, leaving 26 bases not matched to a gene. The CDR3 loop spans 21 amino acids. The V gene's germline CDR1 is SEHNR and CDR2 FQNEAQ (reference sequence). As DNA, the CDR3 is TGTGCCGAGCAGTTCCTGACCGGGACAGGGAAGAATTTACCCTCTGGAAACACCATATATTTT. This sequence encodes CAEQFLTGTGKNLPSGNTIYF.

In this sample, this clonotype turned up many times. The chain uses TRBV11-2 and TRBJ1-6; D gene uncertain. The CDR3 has 12 residues. Germline V lookup: CDR1 SGHAT, CDR2 FQNNGV. The V end lost 4 bases, the J end lost 8 bases, and 6 bases lay between the germline ends. DNA of the CDR3: TGTGCCAGCAGCTGGCCCGATTCACCCCTCCACTTT. Its translation is CASSWPDSPLHF.

This clonotype was seen repeatedly, ten times or more. The V call is TRBV20-1, the J call TRBJ2-3, with D perhaps TRBD2 (6 bases). Trimming removed 4 bases at V and 1 base at J, with 15 bases between. CDR1 is DFQATT and CDR2 is SNEGSKA in the germline V gene (reference sequence). This CDR3 region has 15 residues. The CDR3 region has the DNA TGCAGTGCTACCGGGTGGGGGGTGGGCACAGATACGCAGTATTTT. Translated, it gives CSATGWGVGTDTQYF.

This clonotype was detected ten times or more. This chain links TRBV5-1 with TRBJ1-2; 8 nucleotides match TRBD1. The CDR3 runs 16 residues. Germline CDR1 SGHRS, CDR2 YFSETQ. With V trimmed by 4 bases and J by 4 bases, 12 bases remained unmatched. The CDR3 reads CASSPGQALKVYGYTF. CDR3 coding DNA: TGCGCCAGCAGCCCGGGACAGGCACTCAAAGTCTATGGCTACACCTTC.

This clonotype came up many times. The rearrangement uses TRBV27 and TRBJ2-4; 7 bases align to TRBD1. CDR1 MNHEY and CDR2 SMNVEV come from the germline V gene (reference sequence). CDR3 length: 14 amino acids. J lost 9 bases, V lost 6 bases, and 11 bases had no gene match. The CDR3 protein is CASRPGDRATIQYF. CDR3 bases: TGTGCCAGCAGACCAGGCGACAGGGCCACCATTCAGTACTTC.

There are many counts of this clonotype. The rearrangement uses TRBV20-1 and TRBJ2-7, with D possibly being TRBD1 or TRBD2 (5 bases each). The CDR3 is made up of 15 amino acids. Trimming took off 1 base at V and 2 bases at J, with 15 bases between the two ends. Germline values: CDR1 DFQATT, CDR2 SNEGSKA (reference sequence). CDR3 region: CSARGVGQGAYEQYF. The CDR3 DNA sequence: TGCAGTGCTAGAGGGGTGGGCCAGGGAGCCTACGAGCAGTACTTC.

In this sample, this clonotype turned up many times. This rearrangement joins TRBV6-1 to TRBJ2-2; the D gene is possibly TRBD1 (6 bases). V was clipped by 2 bases and J by 6 bases, with 13 bases between them. The CDR3 has 15 residues. The germline V gene encodes CDR1 MNHNS and CDR2 SASEGT. The CDR3 DNA follows: TGTGCCAGCAGTGAAAGTGGACAGTCTCCCGGGGAGCTGTTTTTT. This encodes CASSESGQSPGELFF.

This clonotype was recorded at least ten times. The chain employs TRBV5-6 and TRBJ1-4; D is unclear. The germline CDR1 and CDR2 sequences are SGHDT and YYEEEE. The CDR3 is 15 residues long. The V gene lost 0 bases and the J gene lost 2 bases, with 8 bases spanning the gap. DNA for the CDR3: TGTGCCAGCAGCTTGGTGGGTCGGACTAATGAAAAACTGTTTTTT. It encodes CASSLVGRTNEKLFF.

This clonotype was observed at least ten times. This may be a read error, as it is one base from a much larger clone. The genes are TRBV11-3 and TRBJ2-7, with 9 bases fitting TRBD2. The CDR3 spans 18 residues. The junction had 18 bases not matched to a gene; V was cut back by 5 bases and J by 4 bases. Germline-derived CDR1 and CDR2 are SGHNT and YENEEA. This CDR3 is CASSPFPSGGTRRYEQYF. As DNA, the CDR3 is TGTGCCAGCAGCCCCTTCCCCAGCGGGGGGACCAGGAGATACGAGCAGTACTTC.

The sample holds many counts of this clonotype. The V gene is TRBV3-1, the J gene TRBJ2-1; 7 nucleotides line up with TRBD1. Germline V gene lookup returns CDR1 LGHDT and CDR2 YNNKEL (reference sequence). The CDR3 is made up of 16 amino acids. Unmatched junction bases numbered 4, after V lost 0 bases and J lost 2 bases. The CDR3 here is CASSQDVGGTYNEQFF. The CDR3, as DNA: TGTGCCAGCAGCCAAGATGTAGGGGGCACCTACAATGAGCAGTTCTTC.

This clonotype was counted many times. The CDR3 DNA reads as TGCAGTGCTAGCCGGCGGGAAGAGACCCAGTACTTC. The encoded protein is CSASRREETQYF. The rearrangement joins TRBV20-1 to TRBJ2-5; perhaps TRBD2 as D (5 bases). Germline V gives CDR1 DFQATT, CDR2 SNEGSKA (reference sequence). V was shortened by 3 bases and J by 3 bases, with 8 bases between the two germline ends. This CDR3 is 12 amino acids long.

This clonotype occurred many times. The rearrangement links TRBV7-9 to TRBJ1-3; D remains ambiguous. The germline gives CDR1 SEHNR, CDR2 FQNEAQ (reference sequence). The CDR3 length is 12 residues. Trimming removed 6 bases at V and 7 bases at J, with 10 bases between. CDR3 region: CASRPDGNTIYF. The CDR3 DNA is TGTGCCAGCAGACCCGACGGGAACACCATATATTTT.

This clonotype occurred many times. The chain uses TRBV19 and TRBJ1-2; D gene unclear. CDR3 length: 12 amino acids. CDR1 and CDR2 (germline): LNHDA, SQIVND (reference sequence). Trimming pared 2 bases from V and 8 bases from J, leaving 9 bases between. CDR3 protein: CASSIPPYGYTF. In DNA, the CDR3 is TGTGCCAGTAGTATACCCCCGTACGGCTACACCTTC.

This clonotype was counted at least ten times. In DNA form, the CDR3 reads TGCGCCAGCAGCCAAGAAGTATTTGGGGGGAGGAACAATGAGCAGTTCTTC. It codes for CASSQEVFGGRNNEQFF. V is TRBV4-1 and J is TRBJ2-1, with D possibly matching TRBD2 (6 bases). The CDR3 length is 17 residues. CDR1 is MGHRA, CDR2 YSYEKL, per germline. Trimming removed 0 bases from V and 5 bases from J, with 17 bases in between.

This clonotype has a count of ten or more. The chain employs TRBV5-1 and TRBJ1-2, with D perhaps TRBD1 (5 bases). Trimming left V 4 bases short and J 4 bases short, with 14 bases between. CDR3 length equals 14 residues. Germline CDR1 and CDR2: SGHRS and YFSETQ. The CDR3 DNA sequence: TGCGCCAGCAGCCGGGAGTGGGACGGCTATGGCTACACCTTC. Amino acid sequence: CASSREWDGYGYTF.

The table lists this clonotype with many counts. This sequence joins TRBV9 and TRBJ2-3, with 7 bases aligning to TRBD2. This CDR3 is 16 amino acids long. Germline V gene data show CDR1 as SGDLS and CDR2 as YYNGEE. V shed 0 bases, J shed 6 bases, and the junction held 10 bases outside the gene matches. The CDR3 loop reads CASSVGGGIGSDTQYF. CDR3 in DNA: TGTGCCAGCAGCGTAGGGGGGGGAATCGGTTCCGATACGCAGTATTTT.

The table lists this clonotype with many counts. The chain carries TRBV5-1 and TRBJ1-3; D not certain. Trimming cost V 0 bases and J 0 bases, with 13 bases left between them. From germline, CDR1 is SGHRS and CDR2 YFSETQ. The CDR3 length is 17 residues. The CDR3 DNA sequence: TGCGCCAGCAGCTTGGCCCCCCCCCAGTTCTCTGGAAACACCATATATTTT. Protein product: CASSLAPPQFSGNTIYF.

There are many counts of this clonotype. This chain uses TRBV20-1 with TRBJ2-7; D is uncertain. CDR3 length: 12 amino acids. V lost 3 bases, J lost 4 bases, and 10 bases lay in between. From germline, CDR1 is DFQATT and CDR2 SNEGSKA (reference sequence). The CDR3 region is CSASRSQYEQYF. The CDR3 region has the DNA TGCAGTGCTAGCCGATCGCAGTACGAGCAGTACTTC.

This clonotype has at least ten counts. This chain joins TRBV10-3 and TRBJ2-1; 7 positions agree with TRBD2. In germline, CDR1 is ENHRY, CDR2 SYGVKD. The CDR3 runs 14 residues. After removal of 6 bases from V and 4 bases from J, the junction contained 6 bases not matched to a gene. The CDR3 DNA sequence: TGTGCCATCAGCCGGGGGAGGGGATACAATGAGCAGTTCTTC. Translation gives CAISRGRGYNEQFF.